The T cell receptor beta chain under discussion was sequenced for a study of blood T cells in healthy people across ages. Germline CDR1 reads SGDLS; CDR2 reads YYNGEE. The CDR3 covers 12 residues. The V end was cut by 6 bases, the J end by 5 bases, with 10 bases between. The authors ran a second PCR of roughly 6 to 11 cycles using a sample-barcoded 5' primer and a J-beta primer mix. Carrying 12 random nucleotides, a template-switch adaptor labeled each individual cDNA molecule. Each CDR3 protein gets one entry after TCRdb re-called the 5' RACE reads with MiXCR. The sample contains 760,000 or so distinct CDR3 sequences, roughly 25% of which appear only once. A few counts support this clonotype. The data also belong to a second study, concerning T cells of mothers and their children. That study adds: Maternal samples each gave over 9 million TCR beta CDR3 reads, and child samples approximately 2.8 million each.

The chain carries TRBV9 and TRBJ2-3, with D unclear. The sample consisted of blood. This sequence originates from a boy younger than 18 in good health. The CDR3 coding sequence is TGTGCCAGCAACATCCAGGAAGATACGCAGTATTTT. Translating it yields CASNIQEDTQYF.